These 4 T cell receptor beta chains came from one sample sequenced in a study of shared T cell receptors in the human thymus. Sequencing was performed with immunoSEQ multiplex PCR; in TCRdb, only in-frame clones are kept and a portion is missing. The sample yields 500,000 to 550,000 clones, more than 75% seen once. The data also belong to a second study, concerning human thymus T cells.

The sequencing sample was made of thymocytes. These receptors were obtained from a boy under three years old with a congenital heart defect.

The V call is TRBV5-4, the J call TRBJ1-4; D unclear. Germline CDR1 is SGHNT and CDR2 is YYREEE (reference sequence). This CDR3 has 13 residues. V was cut by 3 bases and J by 8 bases, with 11 bases left in between. The CDR3 region has the DNA TGTGCCAGCAGCTCCGAGGTTGAGGAAAAACTGTTTTTT. This gives the protein CASSSEVEEKLFF.

V usage is TRBV5-8 and J usage is TRBJ2-7; 10 bases fit TRBD2. J lost 2 bases, V lost 2 bases, and 7 bases had no gene match. The germline V gene has CDR1 SGHTS and CDR2 YDEGEE. The CDR3 runs to 16 residues. The CDR3 sequence: CASSLFSGRSPYEQYF. Written as DNA, the CDR3 is TGTGCCAGCAGCTTATTTAGCGGGAGGTCCCCCTACGAGCAGTACTTC.

The rearrangement uses TRBV7-9 and TRBJ1-1; D is unclear. V was clipped by 5 bases and J by 12 bases, with 16 bases between them. Germline-derived CDR1 and CDR2 are SEHNR and FQNEAQ (reference sequence). The CDR3 contains 12 residues. CDR3: CASSNGQNYTFF. The CDR3 DNA reads TGTGCCAGCAGCAATGGCCAGAATTATACTTTCTTT.

CDR3 bases: TGTGCCAGCAGTTGGGAGGGGCGTCGGGTCAATGAGCAGTTCTTC. It encodes CASSWEGRRVNEQFF. J is TRBJ2-1 and V is TRBV27; 7 positions agree with TRBD2. The J segment lost 6 bases and the V segment lost 4 bases, leaving 9 bases of the junction unmatched. CDR1 MNHEY and CDR2 SMNVEV come from the germline V gene (reference sequence). The CDR3 length is 15 residues.